The subject of this entry is one TCR beta chain. The data were obtained in a study of blood T cell repertoires in COVID-19. The germline gives CDR1 SGHAT, CDR2 FQNNGV. Trimming took 1 base from V and 4 from J, leaving 13 bases between them. CDR3 length: 16 residues. Using immunoSEQ multiplex PCR, the repertoire was profiled, and TCRdb retains in-frame clones only, with some absent. The sample comprises 150,000 or so clones, about 85% of which are singletons, and under 4% rests with the top ten. The specimen sequenced was peripheral blood. The genes are TRBV11-2 and TRBJ2-2; tentatively, D is TRBD1 (5 bases). This receptor was taken from a human donor with acute or convalescent COVID-19. The donor label of this sample is uncertain. CDR3 nucleotides: TGTGCCAGCAGCTTAGGCTCTATGGGGCGCACCGGGGAGCTGTTTTTT. It is translated as CASSLGSMGRTGELFF.